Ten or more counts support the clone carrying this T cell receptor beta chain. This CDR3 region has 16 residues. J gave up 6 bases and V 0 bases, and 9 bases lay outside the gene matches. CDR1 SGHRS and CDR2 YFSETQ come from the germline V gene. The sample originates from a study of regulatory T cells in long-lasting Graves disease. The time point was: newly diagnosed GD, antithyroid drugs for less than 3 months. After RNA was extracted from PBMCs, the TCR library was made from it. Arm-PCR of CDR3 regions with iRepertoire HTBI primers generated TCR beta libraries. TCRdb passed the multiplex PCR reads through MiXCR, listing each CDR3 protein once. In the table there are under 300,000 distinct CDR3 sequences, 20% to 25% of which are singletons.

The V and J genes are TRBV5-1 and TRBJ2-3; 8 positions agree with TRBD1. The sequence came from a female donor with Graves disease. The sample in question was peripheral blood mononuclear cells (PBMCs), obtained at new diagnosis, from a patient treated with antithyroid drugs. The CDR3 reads CASSLAGTGASDTQYF. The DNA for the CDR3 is TGCGCCAGCAGCTTGGCCGGGACAGGTGCATCGGATACGCAGTATTTT.